This T cell receptor beta chain is drawn from a study of regulatory T cells in long-lasting Graves disease (dated by TCRdb to the early 2020s). Turning to the overall study: Patients with newly diagnosed Graves' disease had been on antithyroid drugs for under 3 months. A total of around 35 samples underwent TCR sequencing, from about 13 patients with persistent Graves' disease and some 20 patients with newly diagnosed Graves' disease. Persistent Graves' disease patients were compared with newly diagnosed Graves' disease patients by peripheral blood TCR sequencing and RNA sequencing. The study took place in China and was registered as a clinical trial. What the study reported, not specific to this receptor: The authors noted that the small sample size was a limitation that may lower accuracy. Patients with persistent disease shared more public clonotypes (under 3,000) than newly diagnosed patients did (966). Compared with newly diagnosed patients, persistent Graves' disease patients had lower TCR Shannon entropy and fewer highly expanded clones, which suggests clonal expansion. Persistent disease showed preferential use of TRBV28, TRBJ1-2 and TRBJ2-5, whereas newly diagnosed disease favored TRBV20-1 and TRBJ2-1. Sequencing and analysis were restricted to the TCR beta chain. Because the primary lesion, thyroid tissue, could not be accessed, the study looked at peripheral blood alone.

V and J are trimmed by 3 bases and 5 bases, and the gene matches miss 8 bases of the junction. From cysteine to phenylalanine, the CDR3 is 16 amino acids long. CDR3 DNA only is kept here, 48 bases in frame from base 1. CDR1 and CDR2 (PRHDT, FYEKMQ) derive from the germline V gene (reference sequence). In this sample, this clonotype turned up many times. Its antigen is not yet known. Base quality data are lacking; no much larger clone is found one base away. To prepare the library, multiplex PCR was applied. The sample was run on an Illumina HiSeq 4000. TCR beta libraries were built with iRepertoire HTBI primers and Arm-PCR amplification of CDR3 regions. Before sequencing, the PCR products underwent gel purification. As for the authors' bioinformatics: Gene usage analysis of CDR3 amino acid clonotypes relied on the 60 or so TRBV and about 13 TRBJ segments identified across samples. Filtered high-quality paired reads were merged into contigs using COPE and FqMerger. BLAST was used to align contigs to IMGT TRBV, TRBD and TRBJ reference genes, with CDR3 defined following IMGT. Highly expanded clones were defined as clonotypes with a frequency above 0.1%. Shannon entropy was used to measure repertoire diversity, and the Gini coefficient was used to measure V-J evenness. Public clonotypes were defined as clonotypes shared by more than one individual. The public reads were run again by TCRdb, first through fastp at Q25 and then through MiXCR, and only productive beta chains were kept. Merged by CDR3 protein, the rows form single entries marked with the most common genes and DNA. These V and J calls originate from TCRdb's pipeline instead of the authors' own analysis. In this sample the table shows 440,000 or so distinct CDR3 sequences, about 15% of which occur a single time. Jointly, the top ten make up roughly a sixth of the sample.

The sample's time point, from its label and the paper: newly diagnosed GD, antithyroid drugs for less than 3 months. For both TCR sequencing and RNA sequencing, RNA was extracted from PBMCs in TRIzol. The diagnosis of Graves' disease followed American Thyroid Association guidelines. Patients for the study were recruited at an endocrinology department in Xi'an, China. Each patient gave 8.5 to 9.5 milliliters of peripheral blood, collected in an EDTA anticoagulant tube. Ficoll Paque Plus density gradient separation was used to isolate PBMCs, and no further T cell sorting was performed. An Agilent 2100 Bioanalyzer and agarose gel were used to check RNA quality, and a NanoDrop 2000 was used to measure RNA concentration. The sample was also reused in another study, on T cells in Graves' hyperthyroidism and ophthalmopathy. The second investigation adds: Stable Graves' hyperthyroidism was defined as the absence of progression to ophthalmopathy over 18 months of follow-up. Hyperthyroidism patients were newly diagnosed, had a disease duration of under 2 months, and were aged 18 to 65 years. Any patient with an uncontrolled infection, another autoimmune disease, pregnancy or lactation was excluded. Clinical symptoms, serum thyroxine and TRAb, thyroid ultrasound, and orbital computed tomography formed the basis for the diagnoses. The first round of RT-PCR for the TCR CDR3 was performed with the HTBI primer set and the Qiagen OneStep RT-PCR kit. Most expanded thyroid clonotypes (frequency above 0.001) were also detected in blood, a finding suggesting that blood repertoires may reflect thyroid immune responses. A 13 V-J signature model separated ophthalmopathy from stable hyperthyroidism, with around 90% sensitivity and approximately 81% specificity in cross-validation and 80%/75% in testing. In validation, the model predicted progression to ophthalmopathy a median of about 6.5 months before onset, with roughly 68% sensitivity and more than 72% specificity. TCR V-J signatures able to tell the groups apart were searched for in a discovery cohort of approximately 95 patients, of whom around 43 had Graves' ophthalmopathy and under 65 had stable Graves' hyperthyroidism. Prospective prediction of ophthalmopathy was tested in an independent validation cohort consisting of 18 to 20 hyperthyroidism patients and around 16 patients who later progressed to ophthalmopathy. The approximately 100 discovery patients were divided at random into training and test sets in a 7:3 ratio. Thyroid tissue and blood T-cell repertoires from roughly 6 Graves' hyperthyroidism patients were also compared in the study. After blood sampling, hyperthyroidism patients were treated with methimazole at a starting dose of 30 mg daily, and ophthalmopathy patients were treated with high-dose intravenous methylprednisolone. A second multiplex PCR round built the libraries, followed by size selection and purification. Paired-end sequencing of the libraries was performed with 100 bp reads on an Illumina HiSeq2000. SOAPnuke was used to process the raw data, throwing out any read that contained adapters or uncalled bases, had a mean Phred below 15, or lacked an exact constant-primer or identifier match. High-quality paired reads were merged using COPE v1.2.5, and each unique nucleotide sequence was defined as a clonotype. MiTCR v1.1 was used to align the clonotypes against IMGT TRBV, TRBD and TRBJ reference segments. The analysis included only V-J combinations with a frequency above 0.0001, which together covered 99% to 99.2% of the repertoires. A TCS score was defined as the ratio of F50 (clonal expansion) to E x V (chaos), with BLOSUM62-based TCRdist applied between CDR3 peptides within each V-J. Welch's t-statistics and random forest reduced 500 to 650 V-J features to under 15, which were used in a naive Bayes classifier (R e1071). Sample size was not statistically predetermined, and blinding of investigators to group allocation was not performed. The paper reports TCR Vbeta CDR3 sequencing of approximately 140 peripheral blood samples: 40 or so ophthalmopathy, around 80 hyperthyroidism and around 17 progressor patients.

In this chain, TRBV13 is recombined with TRBJ2-4, with 9 junctional bases fitting TRBD1. The TCR was taken from a woman aged 25-40 years with Graves disease. Donor details come from another sample of the same person, matched by shared clones. Sequencing used peripheral blood mononuclear cells (PBMCs), obtained at new diagnosis, from a patient treated with antithyroid drugs. The nucleotide sequence is TGTGCCAGCAGCTTCCAAGTGGACAGGGGAGAAAACATTCAGTACTTC. Its translation reads: CASSFQVDRGENIQYF.